Ten or more counts support the clone carrying this T cell receptor (beta chain). Its antigen is undetermined. The data are from a study of CD8 T cells in ankylosing spondylitis. Researchers built TCR beta libraries using quantitative 5'-RACE with molecular barcodes. TCRdb called the 5' RACE reads again in MiXCR, with one record for every CDR3 protein. The data show around 340,000 distinct CDR3 sequences, roughly 20% seen once. This CDR3 has 12 residues. Germline CDR1 is DFQATT and CDR2 is SNEGSKA (reference sequence). With 6 bases clipped from V and 8 bases from J, the junction kept 9 bases outside the gene matches. Study-level points and caveats: Disease-associated clones were reportedly significantly overrepresented in matched ankylosing spondylitis synovial fluid.

Material: blood, either unsorted or a sorted T cell fraction (not recorded which). The J gene is TRBJ1-2, the V gene TRBV20-1, with 7 bases that match TRBD1. This sequence originates from a male donor with ankylosing spondylitis or in good health (not recorded which). The CDR3 DNA reads as TGCAGTGCACCGACAGGGTGGTACGGCTACACCTTC. Encoded protein: CSAPTGWYGYTF.